The 21 T cell receptor beta chains below come from one sample, sequenced in a study of blood T cell repertoires in COVID-19. Some clones are missing from TCRdb's copy, which holds only in-frame ones; the method was immunoSEQ multiplex PCR. The top ten clones hold less than 45% of a sample with some 74,000 clones, about 83% of them seen once. Sequenced material: peripheral blood. These receptors originate from a man of 80 years or more with acute or convalescent COVID-19.

CDR3 in amino acids: CASSTTTGEGYTF. The CDR3 nucleotides are TGTGCCAGCTCAACGACGACAGGGGAGGGCTACACCTTC. The chain joins TRBV18 to TRBJ1-2; TRBD1 aligns across 8 bases. J lost 8 bases, V lost 5 bases, and 7 bases had no gene match. Looked up from germline, CDR1 is KGHSH and CDR2 is LQKENI. The CDR3 loop spans 13 amino acids.

The chain employs TRBV6-5 and TRBJ1-3; TRBD1 matches 8 bases. From germline, CDR1 is MNHEY and CDR2 SVGAGI. This CDR3 spans 13 amino acids. Trimming removed 11 bases from V and 4 bases from J; junction bases left unmatched: 7. DNA of the CDR3: TGTGCCGGACAGGGTTCGCCCGGAAACACCATATATTTT. Translation: CAGQGSPGNTIYF.

The rearrangement uses TRBV18 and TRBJ1-4; possibly TRBD1 for D (6 bases). This CDR3 spans 14 amino acids. Between the trimmed V and J ends, which lost 3 bases and 4 bases, there was a span of 9 bases. Germline V gene sequence: CDR1 KGHSH, CDR2 LQKENI. CDR3 amino acids: CASSPTGDNEKLFF. CDR3 DNA: TGTGCCAGCTCACCGACAGGCGATAATGAAAAACTGTTTTTT.

V and J are TRBV9 and TRBJ1-2; TRBD1 agrees at 9 bases. The length of the CDR3 is 15 residues. The germline V gene has CDR1 SGDLS and CDR2 YYNGEE. With 3 bases clipped from V and 7 bases from J, the junction kept 10 bases outside the gene matches. In DNA, the CDR3 is TGTGCCAGCAGCGCCAGGGACAGGGCGGGTAGTGGCTACACCTTC. Protein product: CASSARDRAGSGYTF.

The table lists this clone with a few counts. The chain is built from TRBV9 and TRBJ2-7; TRBD2 matches at 7 bases. The germline V gene encodes CDR1 SGDLS and CDR2 YYNGEE. CDR3 length: 14 residues. The J segment lost 6 bases and the V segment lost 4 bases, leaving 10 bases of the junction unmatched. DNA for the CDR3: TGTGCCAGCAGCCCTCGGACTAGTAACTCCGAGCAGTACTTC. Encoded protein: CASSPRTSNSEQYF.

The chain employs TRBV18 and TRBJ1-5; 10 nucleotides match TRBD1. This CDR3 comprises 20 residues. V lost 3 bases to trimming and J lost 0 bases; unmatched junction nucleotides: 14. Germline CDR1 and CDR2: KGHSH and LQKENI. The CDR3 here is CASSPSLTGGGPDSNQPQHF. The CDR3 DNA is TGTGCCAGCTCACCCTCTCTGACAGGGGGCGGGCCGGATAGCAATCAGCCCCAGCATTTT.

The rearrangement joins TRBV28 to TRBJ2-1; maybe TRBD2 (7 bases). Trimming pared 5 bases from V and 7 bases from J, leaving 18 bases between. The V gene's germline CDR1 is MDHEN and CDR2 SYDVKM. This CDR3 comprises 15 residues. In DNA, the CDR3 is TGTGCCAGCAGTATCGGGGGGCCCGGTTGGAATGAGCAGTTCTTC. Its translation is CASSIGGPGWNEQFF.

The CDR3 bases are TGTGCCAGCAGCCGTTGGACAGCCTCCTACAATGAGCAGTTCTTC. This codes for CASSRWTASYNEQFF. The rearrangement links TRBV5-4 to TRBJ2-1; D is perhaps TRBD1 (6 bases). Trimming took 4 bases from V and 0 from J, leaving 11 bases between them. The CDR3 spans 15 residues. Germline CDR1 SGHNT, CDR2 YYREEE (reference sequence).

This clone appeared a few times. The rearrangement uses TRBV3-1 (or the pseudogene TRBV3-2) and TRBJ1-6, with 9 positions matching TRBD1. The germline V gene encodes CDR1 LGHDT and CDR2 YNNKEL (reference sequence). This CDR3 is built from 13 residues. J lost 18 bases, V lost 5 bases, and 11 bases had no gene match. This CDR3 reads CASSGGTGSHPHF. The DNA of the CDR3 is TGTGCCAGCAGCGGGGGGACAGGGTCCCATCCCCACTTT.

The chain has TRBV13 and TRBJ1-3; perhaps TRBD1 as D (6 bases). CDR3 size: 18 residues. V was cut by 2 bases and J by 2 bases, with 19 bases left in between. Germline V CDR1 and CDR2: PRHDT, FYEKMQ (reference sequence). The DNA for the CDR3 is TGTGCCAGCAGCTTAAGGGCTAGGACAGTTTCGGCTGGAAACACCATATATTTT. The encoded protein is CASSLRARTVSAGNTIYF.

The chain employs TRBV11-2 and TRBJ2-7; D is uncertain. The CDR3 runs to 13 residues. With 0 bases removed from V and 2 bases from J, the gap between germline ends came to 5 bases. CDR1 is SGHAT and CDR2 is FQNNGV in the germline V gene. CDR3 nucleotide sequence: TGTGCCAGCAGCTTAGAACAGCCCTACGAGCAGTACTTC. Protein sequence: CASSLEQPYEQYF.

V usage is TRBV18 and J usage is TRBJ1-5; TRBD1 might be the D (6 bases). Trimming pared 4 bases from V and 2 bases from J, leaving 15 bases between. CDR1 and CDR2 (germline): KGHSH, LQKENI. CDR3 size: 16 residues. The CDR3 protein is CASSLGDMAGNQPQHF. The DNA for the CDR3 is TGTGCCAGCTCACTCGGGGACATGGCTGGCAATCAGCCCCAGCATTTT.

The gene calls are TRBV25-1 and TRBJ1-4; D is ambiguous. The CDR3 consists of 16 residues. CDR1 and CDR2 from the germline V gene are MGHDK and SYGVNS. Trimming stripped 3 bases from V and 5 bases from J, with 16 bases between. The CDR3 nucleotides are TGTGCCAGCAGTGAGACCGGAGGGTTCCAAAATGAAAAACTGTTTTTT. This sequence encodes CASSETGGFQNEKLFF.

The chain links TRBV5-1 to TRBJ1-1; D possibly corresponds to TRBD1 (6 bases). Germline-derived CDR1 and CDR2 are SGHRS and YFSETQ. This CDR3 comprises 14 residues. Between the trimmed V and J ends, which lost 5 bases and 1 base, there was a span of 12 bases. As DNA, the CDR3 is TGCGCCAGCAGACCCGGGGGGCAGAACACTGAAGCTTTCTTT. Translation: CASRPGGQNTEAFF.

This chain uses TRBV6-2 or TRBV6-3 with TRBJ1-5; 9 nucleotides agree with TRBD1. This CDR3 spans 16 amino acids. Germline CDR1 and CDR2: MNHEY and SVGEGT. The J segment lost 5 bases and the V segment lost 0 bases, leaving 5 bases of the junction unmatched. The CDR3 loop is CASSYSTRDRDQPQHF. The CDR3 nucleotides are TGTGCCAGCAGTTACTCGACTCGGGACAGGGATCAGCCCCAGCATTTT.

V gene TRBV28 combines with J gene TRBJ2-3, with D possibly matching TRBD2 (5 bases). CDR1 is MDHEN, CDR2 SYDVKM, per germline. Deletions cut 6 bases from V and 5 bases from J, with 9 bases between. The length of the CDR3 is 12 residues. The CDR3 protein is CASRTAGDTQYF. The CDR3, as DNA: TGTGCCAGCAGGACCGCGGGAGATACGCAGTATTTT.

The chain employs TRBV7-2 and TRBJ1-2; 7 nucleotides match TRBD1. Germline loops: CDR1 SGHTA, CDR2 FQGNSA. Trimming took 2 bases from V and 4 from J; bases not matched to a gene: 7. The CDR3 spans 15 residues. CDR3 coding DNA: TGTGCCAGCAGCTTATCTACGACAGGGCTCTATGGCTACACCTTC. It is translated as CASSLSTTGLYGYTF.

The rearrangement links TRBV5-1 to TRBJ1-1, with 8 bases lining up with TRBD1. The V gene's germline CDR1 is SGHRS and CDR2 YFSETQ. CDR3 length: 15 residues. V shed 3 bases, J shed 1 base, and the junction held 5 bases outside the gene matches. The CDR3 bases are TGCGCCAGCAGCTCACCAACAGGGGGGAACACTGAAGCTTTCTTT. This codes for CASSSPTGGNTEAFF.

The chain has TRBV5-1 and TRBJ2-2; the D gene is possibly TRBD1 (5 bases). This CDR3 contains 17 residues. Trimming shortened V by 7 bases and J by 4 bases, and 23 bases separated the two germline ends. The germline gives CDR1 SGHRS, CDR2 YFSETQ. The DNA for the CDR3 is TGCGCCAGCGTATCGGACACGGGTATGGGAAGCACCGGGGAGCTGTTTTTT. Its protein product is CASVSDTGMGSTGELFF.

This clone came up a few times. This chain joins TRBV19 and TRBJ2-7, with TRBD1 as a possible D gene (6 bases). V was clipped by 3 bases and J by 3 bases, with 9 bases between them. The CDR3 has 13 residues. CDR1 is LNHDA, CDR2 SQIVND, per germline (reference sequence). The CDR3, as DNA: TGTGCCAGTAGTATGGACAGACACTACGAGCAGTACTTC. It specifies CASSMDRHYEQYF.

V is TRBV7-9 and J is TRBJ2-6; a possible D gene is TRBD2 (5 bases). V lost 1 base, J lost 1 base, and 8 bases lay in between. Germline V gene sequence: CDR1 SEHNR, CDR2 FQNEAQ (reference sequence). This CDR3 has 16 amino acids. The CDR3 sequence is CASSLGRVSGANVLTF. CDR3 bases: TGTGCCAGCAGCTTAGGGCGGGTTTCTGGGGCCAACGTCCTGACTTTC.